The clone carrying this T cell receptor (beta chain) was recorded only once. The data belong to a study of CD8+ T cells in alopecia areata. RNA, once extracted, was reverse transcribed into cDNA for use as the sequencing template. Assay: immunoSEQ multiplex PCR; the TCRdb copy retains only in-frame clones and omits some. The table includes some 3,500 clones, 60% to 85% detected once. Trimming pared 7 bases from V and 2 bases from J, leaving 14 bases between. From germline, CDR1 is SQVTM and CDR2 ANQGSEA. The CDR3 consists of 13 residues. The rearrangement joins TRBV29-1 to TRBJ1-1; possibly TRBD1 for D (6 bases). This receptor was obtained from a human donor in good health. Sample: skin. The CDR3 spells CSGRQARNTEAFF. Here the CDR3 DNA reads TGCAGCGGCCGACAGGCTCGAAACACTGAAGCTTTCTTT.